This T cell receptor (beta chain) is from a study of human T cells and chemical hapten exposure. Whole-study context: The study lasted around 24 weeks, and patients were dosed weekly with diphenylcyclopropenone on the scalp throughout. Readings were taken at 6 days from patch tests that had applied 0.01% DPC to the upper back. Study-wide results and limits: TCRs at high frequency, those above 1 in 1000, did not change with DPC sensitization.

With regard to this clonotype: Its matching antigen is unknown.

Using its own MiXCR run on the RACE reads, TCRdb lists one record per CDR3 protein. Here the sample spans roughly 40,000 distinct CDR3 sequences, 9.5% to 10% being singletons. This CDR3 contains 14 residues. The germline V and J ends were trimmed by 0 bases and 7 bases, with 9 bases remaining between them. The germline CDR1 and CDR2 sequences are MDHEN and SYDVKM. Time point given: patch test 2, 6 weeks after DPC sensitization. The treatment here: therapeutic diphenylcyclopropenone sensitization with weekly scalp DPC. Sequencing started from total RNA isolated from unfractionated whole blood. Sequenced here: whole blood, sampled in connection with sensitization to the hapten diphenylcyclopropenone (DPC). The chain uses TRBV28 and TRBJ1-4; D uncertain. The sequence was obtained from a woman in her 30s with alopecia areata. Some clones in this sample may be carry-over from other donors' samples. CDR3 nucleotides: TGTGCCAGCAGTTTATGGGGGTTGGGTGAAAAACTGTTTTTT. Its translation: CASSLWGLGEKLFF.